A selection of T cell receptor beta chains follows, all from one sample in a study of beta chain features in type 1 diabetes. TCRdb's table, derived via immunoSEQ multiplex PCR, lists solely in-frame clones and lacks some. The sample lists hundreds of thousands of clones; around 15% were seen once. Sequencing was carried out using naive CD4+ T cells from blood. The receptors were gathered from a young man with type 1 diabetes. CDR3s include the opening cysteine and the closing phenylalanine or tryptophan. Each record gives: J gene, D gene, V gene, clone size, CDR3 DNA, CDR3 protein. D genes are given only for firm matches. Expanded clones get a size class; other rows say once, few or many, or leave the size out.

>TRBJ2-1|TRBD2|TRBV29-1|few
TGCAGCGTTGCCCAGACTAGCGGGAGGGACAATGAGCAGTTCTTC
CSVAQTSGRDNEQFF
>TRBJ2-7|NA|TRBV10-3|NA
TGTGCCACTAAGGGGTTCTACGAGCAGTACTTC
CATKGFYEQYF
>TRBJ1-2|NA|TRBV30|few
TGTGCCTGGAGGGACCAGTACTATGGCTACACCTTC
CAWRDQYYGYTF
>TRBJ2-3|NA|TRBV6-5|few
TGTGCCAGCGGGACGACAGTGATTGGCACAGATACGCAGTATTTT
CASGTTVIGTDTQYF
>TRBJ2-5|NA|TRBV29-1|NA
TGCAGCGGCAAGGGACCTGGGGAGACCCAGTACTTC
CSGKGPGETQYF
>TRBJ2-7|NA|TRBV4-1|NA
TGCGCCAGCAGCCTTACGACGGGGCTCTACGAGCAGTACTTC
CASSLTTGLYEQYF
>TRBJ1-4|NA|TRBV28|NA
TGTGCCAGCAGCCCAAATCAGGGCTATGATGAAAAACTGTTTTTT
CASSPNQGYDEKLFF
>TRBJ2-7|NA|TRBV18|few
TGTGCCAGCTCACCCCTGGAAGGGCAGGTCTACGAGCAGTACTTC
CASSPLEGQVYEQYF
>TRBJ2-7|NA|TRBV5-1|NA
TGCGCCAGCAGCGGTCTAGCCGATAACCCGTACGAGCAGTACTTC
CASSGLADNPYEQYF
>TRBJ2-6|NA|TRBV6-5|NA
TGTGCCAGCAGTTACAGGCTATCTGGGGCCAACGTCCTGACTTTC
CASSYRLSGANVLTF
>TRBJ2-6|TRBD2|TRBV10-3|NA
TGTGCCACGCAGGGGGGACTAGCGAGTGGGGCCAACGTCCTGACTTTC
CATQGGLASGANVLTF
>TRBJ1-2|NA|TRBV10-3|few
TGTGCCATCAATCTCTTCAGGGAAGGTGGCTACACCTTC
CAINLFREGGYTF
>TRBJ2-1|TRBD1|TRBV18|few
TGTGCCAGCTCCCCTAAGGACAGGGGGCTGTACAATGAGCAGTTCTTC
CASSPKDRGLYNEQFF
>TRBJ2-5|TRBD1|TRBV28|NA
TGTGCCAGCAGTACCCTTGGGACAGGGTCGGGAGAGACCCAGTACTTC
CASSTLGTGSGETQYF
>TRBJ2-2|NA|TRBV7-3|NA
TGTGCCAGCAGCTTAGGGCCAGGTCTAGGCACCGGGGAGCTGTTTTTT
CASSLGPGLGTGELFF
>TRBJ2-1|NA|TRBV13|few
TGTGCCAGCAGCTTAGACCCCAGGACCTACAATGAGCAGTTCTTC
CASSLDPRTYNEQFF
>TRBJ2-7|TRBD2|TRBV7-2|NA
TGTGCCAGCAGCTTAAGGACTAGCGCGGAATGGGAGCAGTACTTC
CASSLRTSAEWEQYF
>TRBJ2-1|TRBD1|TRBV4-3|NA
TGCGCCAGCAGCCAAGAGACAGGGGCCGAGCAGTTCTTC
CASSQETGAEQFF
>TRBJ1-1|NA|TRBV10-3|few
TGTGCCACCAGTTCCAACCTGAACACTGAAGCTTTCTTT
CATSSNLNTEAFF
>TRBJ1-6|NA|TRBV4-3|NA
TGCGCCAGCAGCCAAGTTGGAGAAACTGACAGGCGACCCTCCTATAATTCACCCCTCCACTTT
CASSQVGETDRRPSYNSPLHF
>TRBJ1-1|TRBD1|TRBV30|NA
TGTGCCTGGAGTAGGCAGGGGGGAACTGAAGCTTTCTTT
CAWSRQGGTEAFF
>TRBJ1-2|TRBD1|TRBV18|NA
TGTGCCAGCTCGAGGACAGGGGGTGTAGATGGTGGCTACACCTTC
CASSRTGGVDGGYTF
>TRBJ2-5|NA|TRBV2|few
TGTGCCAGCAGTGAAGGCAGGGACCAAGAGACCCAGTACTTC
CASSEGRDQETQYF
>TRBJ2-7|NA|TRBV18|NA
TGTGCCAGCTCACCACGGGTCGACTACGAGCAGTACTTC
CASSPRVDYEQYF
>TRBJ1-2|NA|TRBV30|NA
TGTGCCAGTTCGGGCTACACCTTC
CASSGYTF
>TRBJ2-1|TRBD2|TRBV5-4|few
TGTGCCACTACAGGACTAGCGGGAGGCAATGAGCAGTTCTTC
CATTGLAGGNEQFF
>TRBJ1-2|NA|TRBV30|few
TGTGCCTGGAGTGTATTAGGGACTAGCTATGGCTACACCTTC
CAWSVLGTSYGYTF
>TRBJ2-3|NA|TRBV25-1|few
TGTGCCACGCACGAGGGGACACCCATCACAGATACGCAGTATTTT
CATHEGTPITDTQYF
>TRBJ2-3|NA|TRBV5-1|few
TGCGCCAGCAGCTTGGATAGCACAGATACGCAGTATTTT
CASSLDSTDTQYF
>TRBJ1-5|NA|TRBV4-3|NA
TGCGCCAGCAGCCAAGAGAGGGGGAATCAGCCCCAGCATTTT
CASSQERGNQPQHF
>TRBJ2-7|TRBD1|TRBV30|few
TGTGCCTGGAACAATCCGGGACAGGGGCGCTACGAGCAGTACTTC
CAWNNPGQGRYEQYF
>TRBJ2-3|TRBD2|TRBV30|few
TGTGCCGGAAATAGCGGGGGCTCGGGTGATACGCAGTATTTT
CAGNSGGSGDTQYF
>TRBJ1-2|NA|TRBV30|few
TGTGCCTGGAGTCCAATAGGCTACACCTTC
CAWSPIGYTF
>TRBJ1-1|NA|TRBV30|NA
TGTGCCTGGAAGAACACTGAAGCTTTCTTT
CAWKNTEAFF
>TRBJ2-5|NA|TRBV7-3|NA
TGTGCCAGCAGCTTATTTGGAGGGTCAGAGACCCAGTACTTC
CASSLFGGSETQYF
>TRBJ2-7|NA|TRBV2|NA
TGTGCCAGCAGTGGGGTGAGTCAGGGGACCTACGAGCAGTACTTC
CASSGVSQGTYEQYF
>TRBJ2-1|TRBD1|TRBV5-1|NA
TGCGCCAGCAGCTTCAACAGGGGGTCTGAGCAGTTCTTC
CASSFNRGSEQFF
>TRBJ1-1|NA|TRBV2|few
TGTGCCAGCATTGATAGGGGGATTGGCACTGAAGCTTTCTTT
CASIDRGIGTEAFF
>TRBJ1-5|TRBD1|TRBV7-9|few
TGTGCCAGCAGCTTAGGAGGGACAGCTGGCCAGCCCCAGCATTTT
CASSLGGTAGQPQHF
>TRBJ1-1|TRBD1|TRBV2|NA
TGTGCCAGCGGGACAGTGAACACTGAAGCTTTCTTT
CASGTVNTEAFF
>TRBJ2-1|NA|TRBV18|few
TGTGCCAGCTCACCCCCAAGCAACAATGAGCAGTTCTTC
CASSPPSNNEQFF
>TRBJ2-5|NA|TRBV18|few
TGTGCCAGCTCACCGAGATCCCAAGAGACCCAGTACTTC
CASSPRSQETQYF
>TRBJ2-3|NA|TRBV30|few
TGTGCCTGGAGTGTAAATGGCGGGTCCGATACGCAGTATTTT
CAWSVNGGSDTQYF
>TRBJ1-2|TRBD1|TRBV30|few
TGTGCCTGGACCACCCCGCCCCAGGGGGGCTATGGCTACACCTTC
CAWTTPPQGGYGYTF
>TRBJ2-1|TRBD1|TRBV7-6|NA
TGTGCCAGCTCCACCCGGCCAGGGGGAAATGAGCAGTTCTTC
CASSTRPGGNEQFF
>TRBJ2-1|TRBD2|TRBV6-1|NA
TGTGCCAGCAGGCCCGGGACTAGCTCCTACAATGAGCAGTTCTTC
CASRPGTSSYNEQFF